Described below is a single T cell receptor beta chain sequence and its context. The antigen it binds to is not known. Per-base quality was not reported, and no clone a single base away is much larger than it. Participants in the prospective study were enrolled through a virtual design, were aged 18 to 89 years, and lived in under 25 United States geographic areas. Cohort assignment in the prospective study relied on participant-reported clinical history from a screening survey and a study questionnaire. ImmuneRACE Cohort 3 recovered participants were defined by two consecutive negative NP/OP PCR tests, healthcare professional clearance, or symptom resolution. Mobile phlebotomists in the prospective study collected whole blood, serum and a nasopharyngeal or oropharyngeal swab from every participant. Prospective study participants could optionally give additional blood draws and questionnaires over an approximately two-month period. Before DNA extraction, blood samples from the prospective study were shipped at room temperature or frozen.

This entry comes from a study of blood T cell repertoires in COVID-19 (dated by TCRdb to 2020 to 2022). The study in broad terms: Samples from collaborators originated in the United States, Italy and Spain and spanned both the acute and convalescent phases of COVID-19. The prospective study material was composed of cDNA or gDNA derived from T cells, B-cell-depleted T cells, or PBMCs. Subjects who had been exposed to COVID-19, were actively infected with it, or had recovered from it provided the deeply sampled blood TCRbeta repertoires that made up the dataset. The repertoires were released in a freely available public database meant as a resource for research on the immune response to SARS-CoV-2. The samples were drawn from two sources: the first 160 participants of the ongoing ImmuneRACE study, and fewer than 1,500 subjects contributed by 6 global collaborators. Nearly every sample came with metadata listing a de-identified subject ID, COVID-19 status, age in years and sex. Where available, HLA class I and class II types were taken from metadata supplied by the sample provider and were not determined by assay-based typing. Here is what the overall study found, with its caveats: The quantity of clinical and demographic metadata differed by source and by participant and was supplied without curation.

V has 4 bases trimmed and J has 2 bases trimmed; junction bases matching no gene number 7. According to the germline V gene (reference sequence), CDR1 reads LGHDT and CDR2 reads YNNKEL. The CDR3 runs 15 residues from the cysteine to the phenylalanine. Only the CDR3 DNA stays, 45 bases, in frame from base 1. The immunoSEQ Assay, a bias-controlled multiplex PCR, was used to amplify TCRbeta CDR3 regions from genomic DNA. As for how the authors treated the data: Nucleated cell counts per sample were estimated from amplification of reference gene primers within the assay. To quantify the absolute abundance of each unique TCRbeta CDR3 rearrangement, sequence reads were collapsed and filtered. For each sample, productive Simpson clonality was calculated as the square root of Simpson's diversity index over productive rearrangements. Held by TCRdb, this immuneACCESS table contains in-frame sequences only and omits some clones. Under half of the omission traces to an unresolved V gene where checked; the cause of the rest is unknown. V and J calls and clone size follow that table, whereas D and trimming were derived from the DNA. The sample table contains approximately 310,000 clones; only one count was recorded for approximately 85% of them. Of the sample, roughly 2% is held by the ten largest clones.

The TCR sequence derives from a man between 25 and 39 years old who had recovered from COVID-19. This chain joins TRBV3-1 (or the pseudogene TRBV3-2) to TRBJ2-7, with TRBD1 matching 8 junction bases. Sequencing input: PBMCs or T cells enriched from blood (not recorded which). The sequenced DNA is TGTGCCAGCAGCCCCCGGGACAGGCAAACCTACGAGCAGTACTTC. Protein translation: CASSPRDRQTYEQYF.